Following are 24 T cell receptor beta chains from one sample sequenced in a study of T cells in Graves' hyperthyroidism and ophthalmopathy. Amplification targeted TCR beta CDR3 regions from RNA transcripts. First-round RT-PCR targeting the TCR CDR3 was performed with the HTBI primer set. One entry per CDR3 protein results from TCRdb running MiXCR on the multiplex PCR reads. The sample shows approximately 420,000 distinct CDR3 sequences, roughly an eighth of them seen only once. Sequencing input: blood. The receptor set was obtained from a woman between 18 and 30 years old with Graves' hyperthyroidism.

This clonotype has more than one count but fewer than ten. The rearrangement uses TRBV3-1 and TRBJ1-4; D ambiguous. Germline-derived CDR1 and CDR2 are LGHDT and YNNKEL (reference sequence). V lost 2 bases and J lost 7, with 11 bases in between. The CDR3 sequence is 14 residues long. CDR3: CASSQKIGVEKLFF. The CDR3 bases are TGTGCCAGCAGCCAAAAAATCGGGGTTGAAAAACTGTTTTTT.

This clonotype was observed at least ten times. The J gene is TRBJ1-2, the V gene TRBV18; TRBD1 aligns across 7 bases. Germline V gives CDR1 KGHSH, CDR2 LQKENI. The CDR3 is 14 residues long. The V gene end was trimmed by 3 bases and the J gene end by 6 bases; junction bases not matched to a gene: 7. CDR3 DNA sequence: TGTGCCAGCTCACCCGACAGGGCTAAGAATGGCTACACCTTC. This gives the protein CASSPDRAKNGYTF.

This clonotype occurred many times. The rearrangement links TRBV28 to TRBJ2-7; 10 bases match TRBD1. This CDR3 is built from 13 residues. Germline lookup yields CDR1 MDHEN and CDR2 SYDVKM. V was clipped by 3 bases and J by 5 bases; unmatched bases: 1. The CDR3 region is CASSFGQGDEQYF. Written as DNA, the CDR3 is TGTGCCAGCAGTTTCGGACAGGGGGACGAGCAGTACTTC.

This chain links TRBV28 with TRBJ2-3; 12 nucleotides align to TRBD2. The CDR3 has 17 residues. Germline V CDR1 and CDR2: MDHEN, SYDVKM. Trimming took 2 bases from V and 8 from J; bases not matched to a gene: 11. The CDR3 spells CASSLVSTSGSFVTQYF. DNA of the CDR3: TGTGCCAGCAGTTTAGTTTCGACTAGCGGGAGTTTTGTTACGCAGTATTTT.

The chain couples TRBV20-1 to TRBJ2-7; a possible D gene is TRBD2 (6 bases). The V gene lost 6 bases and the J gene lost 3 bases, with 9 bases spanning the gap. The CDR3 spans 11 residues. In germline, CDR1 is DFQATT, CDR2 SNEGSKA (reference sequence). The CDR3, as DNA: TGCAGTGCACGGGAGCTCTACGAGCAGTACTTC. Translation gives CSARELYEQYF.

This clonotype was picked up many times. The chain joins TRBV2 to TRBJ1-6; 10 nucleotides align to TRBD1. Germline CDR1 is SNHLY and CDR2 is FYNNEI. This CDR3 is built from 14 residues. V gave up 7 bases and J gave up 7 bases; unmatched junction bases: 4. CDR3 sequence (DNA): TGTGCCAGCATTCCGGACAGGGGGAATTCACCCCTCCACTTT. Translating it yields CASIPDRGNSPLHF.

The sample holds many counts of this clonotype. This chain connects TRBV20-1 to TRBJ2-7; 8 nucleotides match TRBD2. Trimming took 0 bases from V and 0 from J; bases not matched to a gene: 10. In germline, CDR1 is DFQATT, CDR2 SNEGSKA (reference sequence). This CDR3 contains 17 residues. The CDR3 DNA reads TGCAGTGCTAGAGATCTTTCCCTAGCGGGTGGCTCCTACGAGCAGTACTTC. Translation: CSARDLSLAGGSYEQYF.

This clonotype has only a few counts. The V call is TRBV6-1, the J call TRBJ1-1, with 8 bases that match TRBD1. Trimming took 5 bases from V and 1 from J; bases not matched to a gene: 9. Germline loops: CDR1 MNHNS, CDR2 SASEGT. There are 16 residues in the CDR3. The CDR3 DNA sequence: TGTGCCAGCAGTTCAATTCCGGACAGGGCGAACACTGAAGCTTTCTTT. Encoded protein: CASSSIPDRANTEAFF.

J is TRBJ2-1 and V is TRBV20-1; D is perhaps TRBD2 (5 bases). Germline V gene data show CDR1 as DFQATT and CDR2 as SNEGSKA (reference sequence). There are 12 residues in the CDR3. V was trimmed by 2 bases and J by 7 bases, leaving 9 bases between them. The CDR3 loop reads CSARRTSNEQFF. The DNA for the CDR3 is TGCAGTGCTAGACGAACTAGTAATGAGCAGTTCTTC.

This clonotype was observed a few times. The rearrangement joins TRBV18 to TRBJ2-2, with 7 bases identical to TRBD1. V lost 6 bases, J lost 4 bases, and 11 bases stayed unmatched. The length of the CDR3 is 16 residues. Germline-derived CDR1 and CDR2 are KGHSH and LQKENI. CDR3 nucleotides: TGTGCCAGCTCCAAAGACAGGGTTGGACCCACCGGGGAGCTGTTTTTT. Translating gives CASSKDRVGPTGELFF.

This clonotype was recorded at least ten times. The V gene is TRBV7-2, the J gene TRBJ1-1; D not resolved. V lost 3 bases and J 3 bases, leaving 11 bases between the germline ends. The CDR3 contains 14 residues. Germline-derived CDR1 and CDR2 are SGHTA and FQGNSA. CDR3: CASSLRRGYTEAFF. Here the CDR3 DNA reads TGTGCCAGCAGCTTGCGAAGAGGGTACACTGAAGCTTTCTTT.

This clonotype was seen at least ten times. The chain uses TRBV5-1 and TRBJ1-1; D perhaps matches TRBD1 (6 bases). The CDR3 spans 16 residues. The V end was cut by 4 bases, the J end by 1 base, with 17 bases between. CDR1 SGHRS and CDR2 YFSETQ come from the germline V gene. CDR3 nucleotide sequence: TGCGCCAGCAGCGCCCGGGACACTGAAGCGAACACTGAAGCTTTCTTT. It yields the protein CASSARDTEANTEAFF.

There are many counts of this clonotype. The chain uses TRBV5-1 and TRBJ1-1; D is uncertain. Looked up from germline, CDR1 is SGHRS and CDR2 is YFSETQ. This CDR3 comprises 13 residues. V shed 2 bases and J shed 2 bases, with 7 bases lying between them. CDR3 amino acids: CASSFHSNTEAFF. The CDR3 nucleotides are TGCGCCAGCAGCTTTCACAGTAACACTGAAGCTTTCTTT.

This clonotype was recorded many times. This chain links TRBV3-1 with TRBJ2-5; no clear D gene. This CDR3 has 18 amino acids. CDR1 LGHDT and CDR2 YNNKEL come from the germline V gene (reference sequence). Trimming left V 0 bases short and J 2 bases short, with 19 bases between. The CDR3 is CASSQDLLEVERQETQYF. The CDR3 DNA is TGTGCCAGCAGCCAAGATCTTCTCGAGGTGGAGCGTCAAGAGACCCAGTACTTC.

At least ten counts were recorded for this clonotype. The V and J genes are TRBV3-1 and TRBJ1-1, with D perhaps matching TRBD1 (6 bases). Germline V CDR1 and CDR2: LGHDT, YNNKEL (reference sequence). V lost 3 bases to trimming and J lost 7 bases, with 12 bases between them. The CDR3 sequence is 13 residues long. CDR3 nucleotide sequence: TGTGCCAGCAGCCAGGGGGCAATGGGTGAAGCTTTCTTT. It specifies CASSQGAMGEAFF. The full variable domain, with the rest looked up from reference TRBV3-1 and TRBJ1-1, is DTAVSQTPKYLVTQMGNDKSIKCEQNLGHDTMYWYKQDSKKFLKIMFSYNNKELIINETVPNRFSPKSPDKAHLNLHINSLELGDSAVYFCASSQGAMGEAFFGQGTRLTVV.

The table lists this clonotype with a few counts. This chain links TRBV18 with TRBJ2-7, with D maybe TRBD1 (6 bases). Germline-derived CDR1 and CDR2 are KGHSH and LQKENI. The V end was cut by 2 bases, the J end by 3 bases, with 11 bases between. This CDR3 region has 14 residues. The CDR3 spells CASSPGQGYYEQYF. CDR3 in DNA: TGTGCCAGCTCACCAGGGCAGGGGTACTACGAGCAGTACTTC.

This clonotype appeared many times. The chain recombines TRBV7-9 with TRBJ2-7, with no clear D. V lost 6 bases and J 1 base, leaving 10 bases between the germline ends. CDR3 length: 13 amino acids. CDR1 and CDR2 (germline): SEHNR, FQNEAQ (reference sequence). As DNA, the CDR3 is TGTGCCAGCAGAGGAAGACATTCCTACGAGCAGTACTTC. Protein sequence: CASRGRHSYEQYF.

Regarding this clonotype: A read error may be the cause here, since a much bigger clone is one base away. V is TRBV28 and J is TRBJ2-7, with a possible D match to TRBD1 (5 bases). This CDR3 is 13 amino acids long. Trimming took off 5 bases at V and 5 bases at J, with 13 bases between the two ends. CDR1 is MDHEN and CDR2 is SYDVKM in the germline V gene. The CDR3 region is CASSRTYLHEQYF. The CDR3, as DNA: TGTGCCAGCAGTCGGACATACCTGCACGAGCAGTACTTC.

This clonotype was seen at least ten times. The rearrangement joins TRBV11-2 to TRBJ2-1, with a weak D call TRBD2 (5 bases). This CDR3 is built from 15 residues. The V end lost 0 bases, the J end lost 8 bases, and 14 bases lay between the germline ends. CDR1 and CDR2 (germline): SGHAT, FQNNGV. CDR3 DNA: TGTGCCAGCAGCTTAGATAACGGACGGCGGGATGAGCAGTTCTTC. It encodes CASSLDNGRRDEQFF.

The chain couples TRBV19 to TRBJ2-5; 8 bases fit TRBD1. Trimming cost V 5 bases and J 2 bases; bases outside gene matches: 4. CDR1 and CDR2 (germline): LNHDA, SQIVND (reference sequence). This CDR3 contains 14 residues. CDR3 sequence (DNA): TGTGCCAGTAGTGACCGGACAGGGCAAGAGACCCAGTACTTC. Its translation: CASSDRTGQETQYF.

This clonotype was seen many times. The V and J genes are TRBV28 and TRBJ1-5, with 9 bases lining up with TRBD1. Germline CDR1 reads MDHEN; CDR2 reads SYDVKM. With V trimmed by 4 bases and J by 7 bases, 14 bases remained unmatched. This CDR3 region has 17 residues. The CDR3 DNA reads TGTGCCAGCAGTTACATGGGGCCGGGACAGGGCGACCAGCCCCAGCATTTT. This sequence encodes CASSYMGPGQGDQPQHF.

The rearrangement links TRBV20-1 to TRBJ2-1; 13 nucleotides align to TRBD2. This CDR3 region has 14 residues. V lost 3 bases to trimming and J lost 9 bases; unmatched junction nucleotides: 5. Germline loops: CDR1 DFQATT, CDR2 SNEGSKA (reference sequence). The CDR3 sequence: CSARGLAGRIEQFF. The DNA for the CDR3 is TGCAGTGCTAGGGGACTAGCGGGAAGGATTGAGCAGTTCTTC.

The CDR3 DNA reads TGTGCCAGTATTGGGCAGGGGTTCCCCACCGGGGAGCTGTTTTTT. Encoded protein: CASIGQGFPTGELFF. The chain recombines TRBV19 with TRBJ2-2; maybe TRBD1 (6 bases). There are 15 residues in the CDR3. Trimming removed 7 bases at V and 4 bases at J, with 16 bases between. Germline V gene lookup returns CDR1 LNHDA and CDR2 SQIVND (reference sequence).

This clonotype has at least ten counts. Written as DNA, the CDR3 is TGTGCCAGCAGTAGAGCCGGGACAGGCATGGGCGGCTACACCTTC. The encoded protein is CASSRAGTGMGGYTF. The chain is built from TRBV6-1 and TRBJ1-2; 8 bases agree with TRBD1. V gave up 5 bases and J gave up 8 bases; unmatched junction bases: 13. Germline V gene data show CDR1 as MNHNS and CDR2 as SASEGT. This CDR3 spans 15 amino acids.